Given below is one T cell receptor beta chain in context. The data belong to a study of blood T cell repertoires in COVID-19. Across the study: Samples came from the United States, Italy and Spain, spanning acute and convalescent COVID-19. Nucleic acid was either cDNA or gDNA, and it came from T cells, B-cell-depleted T cells, or PBMCs.

Seattle researchers signed up patients amid active infection and tracked them longitudinally. Methods used by the authors: It was from reference gene primer amplification that nucleated cell counts were estimated. TCRdb keeps only in-frame clones here, not all; method: immunoSEQ multiplex PCR. For V, J and clone size, that table is used; D and trimming come from the DNA. The table lists about 180,000 clones, 80% to 85% of them singletons. V was pared by 2 bases and J by 5 bases, with 10 bases between. This CDR3 has 15 amino acids. CDR1 is SEHNR and CDR2 is FQNEAQ in the germline V gene (reference sequence).

The sequence derives from a woman aged 70-85 years with COVID-19, enrolled during active disease. The V and J genes are TRBV7-9 and TRBJ1-6; perhaps TRBD1 as D (6 bases). What was sequenced was peripheral blood. CDR3 sequence (DNA): TGTGCCAGCAGCTTACGGGACATGGATAATTCACCCCTCCACTTT. Protein sequence: CASSLRDMDNSPLHF.